This record covers a single TCR beta chain. It lacks a known antigen. The record has no base qualities; no much larger clone is one base away. The data belong to a study of cytotoxic CD8 clonotypes in ibrutinib-treated CLL (dated by TCRdb to the early 2020s). The study in broad terms: The cohort was composed of under 12 relapsed/refractory and roughly 15 treatment-naive patients; IGHV unmutated status was identified in 17 patients. Partial responses were observed in around 25 patients and complete responses in 2; after a median follow-up of roughly 62 months, remission was maintained in around 14 patients and progression was observed in approximately twelve. Longitudinal samples were available for about 30% of the roughly 86 trial participants. Cryopreserved peripheral blood mononuclear cells were obtained prior to treatment, at the time of response, and at either disease progression or sustained remission. Response samples were obtained after a median of around eleven months of treatment, with a range of roughly 6 to 40 months. Samples averaged about 260,000 productive templates and 90,000 to 95,000 productive rearrangements. Patients were still on ibrutinib when every remission and progressive disease sample was collected. On the study overall, not on this receptor specifically: Public clonotypes were found to be uncommon and were observed to contract or remain stable during treatment; the increase in clonality was shown to reflect expansion of private clonotypes at ibrutinib response. Sustained-remission and progressing patients did not have matched sampling times, and lymph node repertoires were not examined. At baseline, clonality was higher than in age-matched healthy donors and showed a strong correlation with circulating CD8+ T-cell counts. At ibrutinib response clonality went up, during sustained remission it held steady, and at progression it dropped back toward baseline.

Each clonotype received, on average, around 9.6x coverage in deep resolution sequencing performed on a MiSeq, where the target depth lay between 1 in 1 million and 1 in 200,000 T cells. The immunoSEQ hsTCRB Kit was used to generate TCR beta libraries. The study's own analysis went as follows. The data were analyzed with ImmunoSEQ Analyzer and ImmunoSEQ Data Assistant, and V, D and J gene assignments followed IMGT definitions. Clonality, which ranges from 0 to 1, was calculated by subtracting the normalized Shannon entropy of productive rearrangement frequencies from one. Only overrepresented clonotypes making up at least 0.05% of the repertoire of each patient were included in the public clonotype analysis. Repertoires from about a dozen age-matched healthy donors in immuneACCESS were used as clonality controls. TCRdb carries this immuneACCESS record with in-frame sequences only. Its versions omit some clonotypes, under half of them owing to an unresolved V gene in the studies checked, with the rest unexplained. V, J and clone size were drawn from that table, and D and trimming were deduced from the DNA. Recorded for this sample are 150,000 to 250,000 clones; about two thirds of them occurred a single time. Roughly 13% of the sample belongs to the ten largest clones.

The sample's time point label is to be understood as: roughly 2 years on ibrutinib. For TCR beta library preparation, 1.5 to 2.5 micrograms of genomic DNA was extracted from cryopreserved PBMCs. Longitudinal blood samples from CLL patients on ibrutinib monotherapy were analyzed using high-throughput TCR beta sequencing. The patients were enrolled in a single-center, open-label phase 2 trial of ibrutinib monotherapy. Based on the germline V gene (reference sequence), the CDR1 and CDR2 sequences are SEHNR and FQNEAQ. The V end gives up 1 base and the J end 3 bases, leaving 10 bases in the junction not matched to a gene. The cysteine opens and the phenylalanine closes a CDR3 of 17 amino acids. CDR3 DNA is the only sequence kept; it has 51 bases, read in frame from the first base.

The receptor's source is a human donor with chronic lymphocytic leukemia. Recombination linked TRBV7-9 to TRBJ2-3; 7 middle bases align to TRBD1. The sample here was PBMCs, taken after 24 months of ibrutinib treatment. This receptor has the CDR3 CASSLGFLTGRTDTQYF. The nucleotide sequence reads as follows: TGTGCCAGCAGCTTAGGTTTCCTGACAGGGAGAACAGATACGCAGTATTTT.